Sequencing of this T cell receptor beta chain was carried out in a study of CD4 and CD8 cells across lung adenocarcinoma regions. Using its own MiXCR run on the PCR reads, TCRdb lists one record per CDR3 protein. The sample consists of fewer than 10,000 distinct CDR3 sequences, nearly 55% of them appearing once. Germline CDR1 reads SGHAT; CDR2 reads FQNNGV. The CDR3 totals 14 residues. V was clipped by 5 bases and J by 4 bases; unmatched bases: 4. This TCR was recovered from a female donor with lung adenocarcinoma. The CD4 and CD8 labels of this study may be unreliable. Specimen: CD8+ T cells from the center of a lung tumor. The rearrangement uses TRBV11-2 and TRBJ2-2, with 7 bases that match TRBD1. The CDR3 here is CASSRDRATGELFF. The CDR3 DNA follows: TGTGCCAGCAGCCGAGACAGGGCCACCGGGGAGCTGTTTTTT.